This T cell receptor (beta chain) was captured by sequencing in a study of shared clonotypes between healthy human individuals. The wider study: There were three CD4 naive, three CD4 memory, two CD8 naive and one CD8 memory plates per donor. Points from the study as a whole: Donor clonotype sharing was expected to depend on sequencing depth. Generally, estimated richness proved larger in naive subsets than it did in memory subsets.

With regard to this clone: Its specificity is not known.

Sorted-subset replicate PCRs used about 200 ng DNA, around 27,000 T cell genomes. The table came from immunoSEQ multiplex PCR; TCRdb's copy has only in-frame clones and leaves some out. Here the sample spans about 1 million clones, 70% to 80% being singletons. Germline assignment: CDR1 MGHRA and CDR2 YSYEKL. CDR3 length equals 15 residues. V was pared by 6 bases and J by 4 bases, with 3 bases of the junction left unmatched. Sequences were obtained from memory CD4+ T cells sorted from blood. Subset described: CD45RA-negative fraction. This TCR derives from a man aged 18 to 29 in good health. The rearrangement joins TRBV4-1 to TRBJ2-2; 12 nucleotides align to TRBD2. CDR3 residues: CASRTGLAGTGELFF. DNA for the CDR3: TGCGCCAGCAGAACGGGACTAGCGGGCACCGGGGAGCTGTTTTTT.